Each of the 27 T cell receptor beta chains below was sequenced from the same sample in a study of tumor-infiltrating lymphocytes in primary liver carcinoma. Extraction also yielded germline DNA, while blood RNA was obtained from unsorted whole blood. Using a constant-region primer together with ProtoScript II reverse transcriptase, TCR beta cDNA was made from around 0.55 ug of total RNA. Libraries of TCR beta came from three nested multiplex PCR rounds with slightly modified ARM-PCR. A C-beta reverse primer and TRBV1-TRBV30 forward primers served in each of the first two PCR rounds, at 10 cycles apiece. One entry per CDR3 protein, called by TCRdb with MiXCR from the multiplex PCR reads. The repertoire includes 310,000 or so distinct CDR3 sequences, approximately 54% of them detected once, and over 15% sits in the top ten. Source material: peripheral blood. The receptors come from a woman in her twenties or thirties with primary liver carcinoma and hepatitis B virus infection.

This clonotype occurred a few times. This chain connects TRBV14 to TRBJ2-7, with a tentative D call TRBD2 (5 bases). The CDR3 extends over 19 amino acids. The V end lost 2 bases, the J end lost 6 bases, and 29 bases lay between the germline ends. From germline, CDR1 is SGHDN and CDR2 FVKESK. The CDR3, as DNA: TGTGCCAGCAGCCAAAAGAGGGTCAATCTTTGGGCCCTACGGGGCGAGCAGTACTTC. It encodes CASSQKRVNLWALRGEQYF.

This clonotype was counted ten times or more. The gene calls are TRBV5-4 and TRBJ1-1; 12 nucleotides align to TRBD1. The ends lost 3 bases at V and 12 bases at J; junction bases unmatched: 6. Per the germline V gene, CDR1 is SGHNT and CDR2 is YYREEE (reference sequence). CDR3 size: 13 residues. CDR3 sequence: CASSSPGQGATFF. CDR3 nucleotide sequence: TGTGCCAGCAGCTCGCCGGGACAGGGGGCAACTTTCTTT.

Concerning this clonotype itself: A much bigger clone sits one base away, suggesting this may be a read error. V and J are TRBV4-1 and TRBJ2-2; possibly TRBD2 for D (6 bases). From germline, CDR1 is MGHRA and CDR2 YSYEKL. This CDR3 has 13 amino acids. This CDR3 is CASSPTGAGGLFF. The DNA of the CDR3 is TGCGCCAGCAGCCCGACTGGGGCCGGGGGGCTGTTTTTT.

The CDR3 bases are TGTGCCAGCAGTCTTCCGAGGGCTAGCGGGCTTGAGCAGTTCTTC. Its translation is CASSLPRASGLEQFF. This chain joins TRBV12-3 or TRBV12-4 and TRBJ2-1, with 8 bases identical to TRBD2. The CDR3 has 15 amino acids. V shed 5 bases, J shed 9 bases, and the junction held 12 bases outside the gene matches.

The chain links TRBV6-5 to TRBJ2-7, with D perhaps TRBD1 or TRBD2 (7 bases each). CDR1 is MNHEY, CDR2 SVGAGI, per germline. The CDR3 is made up of 15 amino acids. CDR3 region: CTCSVRAGGRDEQYF. In nucleotides, the CDR3 is TGTACCTGCAGTGTCCGCGCAGGGGGGAGGGACGAGCAGTACTTC.

The J gene is TRBJ2-2, the V gene TRBV12-3 or TRBV12-4; 7 nucleotides align to TRBD2. This CDR3 has 19 amino acids. The ends lost 2 bases at V and 0 bases at J; junction bases unmatched: 12. In DNA, the CDR3 is TGTGCCAGCAGTTTAAAGTTTGGCGTAGCGGGCCCGAACACCGGGGAGCTGTTTTTT. Translating gives CASSLKFGVAGPNTGELFF.

This clonotype came up a few times. J is TRBJ2-7 and V is TRBV5-1, with 8 positions matching TRBD1. Losses at the gene ends were 2 bases for V and 4 bases for J; bases not matched to a gene: 5. Germline CDR1 is SGHRS and CDR2 is YFSETQ. The CDR3 contains 14 residues. The DNA of the CDR3 is TGCGCCAGCAGCTTACAGGGGGAATCGTACGAGCAGTACTTC. It is translated as CASSLQGESYEQYF.

As to this clonotype: One end of the junction does not line up with germline, which may come from a read error. This sequence joins TRBV5-1 and TRBJ2-5, with 8 bases identical to TRBD2. CDR3 length equals 15 residues. CDR1 is SGHRS and CDR2 is YFSETQ in the germline V gene. CDR3 DNA: TGCGCCATCAGCCGAGGATCAGCGGGAGATGAGACCCAGTACTTC. Protein: CAISRGSAGDETQYF.

On this clonotype: Its ends do not fully match the called genes, so a read error is possible. DNA for the CDR3: TGTGCCAACAGCTTACGAGGGGACAGCTCCTACAACGAGCAGTTCTTC. Translation gives CANSLRGDSSYNEQFF. V is TRBV11-2 and J is TRBJ2-1; 7 positions agree with TRBD1. Germline V lookup: CDR1 SGHAT, CDR2 FQNNGV. The CDR3 spans 16 residues.

The gene calls are TRBV10-3 and TRBJ2-5; 7 nucleotides align to TRBD1. V lost 4 bases and J lost 5; bases outside the gene matches: 19. Germline V gives CDR1 ENHRY, CDR2 SYGVKD. There are 18 residues in the CDR3. This chain's CDR3 is CAISVTGHPSLRLETQYF. The CDR3 coding sequence is TGTGCCATCAGTGTGACAGGGCACCCTTCTCTCCGATTGGAGACCCAGTACTTC.

The sample holds many counts of this clonotype. V usage is TRBV11-3 and J usage is TRBJ2-1; tentative D call: TRBD2 (5 bases). V shed 8 bases and J shed 2 bases, with 7 bases lying between them. CDR1 and CDR2 from the germline V gene are SGHNT and YENEEA. CDR3 length equals 12 residues. The CDR3, as DNA: TGTGCCAGCGGAGCGGCCTACAATGAGCAGTTCTTC. Its translation is CASGAAYNEQFF. Looking up the rest from reference TRBV11-3 and TRBJ2-1 gives the full variable domain: EAGVVQSPRYKIIEKKQPVAFWCNPISGHNTLYWYLQNLGQGPELLIRYENEEAVDDSQLPKDRFSAERLKGVDSTLKIQPAELGDSAVYLCASGAAYNEQFFGPGTRLTVL.

Concerning this clonotype: Since a much larger clone is just one base distant, this may be a read error. This chain links TRBV6-7 with TRBJ1-4, with no clear D. TRBV6-7 qualifies as an ORF whose function is uncertain. The CDR3 is made up of 17 amino acids. CDR3 region: CAGSYSTGKMTNEKLFF. In DNA form, the CDR3 reads TGTGCCGGCAGTTACTCGACTGGGAAGATGACTAATGAAAAACTGTTTTTT.

Comments on this clonotype: A much larger clone differs by one base, so this may be a read error. The V gene is TRBV6-1, the J gene TRBJ1-5; D is unresolved. Per germline, CDR1 MNHNS and CDR2 SASEGT. The CDR3 is 13 amino acids. The CDR3 sequence is CAGSETPRQPQHF. The DNA of the CDR3 is TGTGCCGGCAGTGAAACCCCCCGTCAGCCCCAGCATTTT.

Details on this clonotype: A read error may produce the germline difference seen at one junction end. This chain connects TRBV11-3 to TRBJ2-1; D might be TRBD2 (5 bases). CDR1 is SGHNT, CDR2 YENEEA, per germline. The CDR3 extends over 11 amino acids. CDR3 sequence (DNA): TGTGCCTGCAACCCAGGACTGCCTGCCGGATTC. This encodes CACNPGLPAGF.

In its sample, this clonotype was seen many times. This chain links TRBV11-3 with TRBJ2-6; unclear D gene. The germline V gene encodes CDR1 SGHNT and CDR2 YENEEA. CDR3 length equals 13 residues. The V end was cut by 5 bases, the J end by 4 bases, with 6 bases between. The CDR3 reads CASSQGGANVLTF. The CDR3 DNA sequence: TGTGCCAGCAGCCAAGGAGGGGCCAACGTCCTGACTTTC.

This clonotype was observed once. A single base separates this from a much larger clone, so it may be a read error. The J gene is TRBJ2-6, the V gene TRBV12-3 or TRBV12-4, with TRBD1 matching 7 bases. CDR3 size: 16 residues. The CDR3 sequence is CTSSSVQGYGANVLTF. The CDR3 DNA is TGTACCAGCAGTTCAGTACAGGGGTACGGGGCCAACGTCCTGACTTTC.

This chain uses TRBV6-2 or TRBV6-3 with TRBJ1-2; D might be TRBD1 (5 bases). CDR1 is MNHEY, CDR2 SVGEGT, per germline. Deletions cut 5 bases from V and 10 bases from J, with 20 bases between. The CDR3 is 14 amino acids. The CDR3 nucleotides read TGTGCCAGCAGTCCGCCCGGGGGAACCCAGCCCTACACCTTC. It encodes CASSPPGGTQPYTF.

As concerns this clonotype: A much larger clone sits a single nucleotide away, making a read error possible. The chain uses TRBV12-3 or TRBV12-4 and TRBJ2-5; no definite D call. The length of the CDR3 is 15 residues. Trimming took off 3 bases at V and 5 bases at J, with 16 bases between the two ends. The CDR3 nucleotides read TGTGCCAGCAGTTTTACGTCCGGCGCTGGGGAGACCCAGTACTTC. This gives the protein CASSFTSGAGETQYF.

As for this clonotype: A read error may be the cause here, since a much bigger clone is one base away. The V and J genes are TRBV6-2 or TRBV6-3 and TRBJ1-2; D might be TRBD1 (5 bases). Germline loops: CDR1 MNHEY, CDR2 SVGEGT. The CDR3 runs to 13 residues. The CDR3 sequence: CASGRQKTYSYTF. DNA of the CDR3: TGTGCCAGCGGCCGACAGAAGACCTATAGCTACACCTTC.

Worth noting for this clonotype: One end of the junction varies from germline; a read error may be responsible. This chain uses TRBV6-5 with TRBJ2-5; the D is unclear. The CDR3 has 12 amino acids. Germline V gene lookup returns CDR1 MNHEY and CDR2 SVGAGI. The CDR3 loop is CANSGVGLSQYF. As DNA, the CDR3 is TGTGCCAACAGTGGGGTGGGATTGTCCCAGTACTTC.

This clonotype was seen more than once but under ten times. The gene calls are TRBV12-3 or TRBV12-4 and TRBJ2-1, with D tentatively TRBD2 (6 bases). CDR3 length: 15 amino acids. Trimming stripped 6 bases from V and 5 bases from J, with 17 bases between. The CDR3 DNA reads TGTGCCAGCAGACGCCGGGGGAGCGCCGACAATGAGCAGTTCTTC. Translating it yields CASRRRGSADNEQFF.

Remarks on this clonotype: Being one base from a much bigger clone, this may be a read error. The chain links TRBV29-1 to TRBJ1-5; D is undetermined. This CDR3 has 12 residues. Germline V gene data show CDR1 as SQVTM and CDR2 as ANQGSEA. V lost 7 bases to trimming and J lost 5 bases, with 12 bases between them. For the CDR3, the DNA is TGCAGCGCCTGGGAGAGAGATCAGCCCCAGCATTTT. It specifies CSAWERDQPQHF.

There are a few counts of this clonotype. The V and J genes are TRBV12-3 or TRBV12-4 and TRBJ1-5; D is possibly TRBD1 (5 bases). The CDR3 is 16 residues long. Between the trimmed V and J ends, which lost 5 bases and 3 bases, there was a span of 17 bases. In nucleotides, the CDR3 is TGTGCCAGCAGTGCAGGGACGGAACCAGACAATCAGCCCCAGCATTTT. Its protein product is CASSAGTEPDNQPQHF.

In this sample, this clonotype turned up a few times. The CDR3, as DNA: TGTGCCAGCAGCCATTACAGGGGCAATGAGCAGTTCTTC. Protein product: CASSHYRGNEQFF. The chain is built from TRBV12-3 or TRBV12-4 and TRBJ2-1, with 7 bases fitting TRBD1. There are 13 residues in the CDR3. V dropped 6 bases and J dropped 6; count of bases not matched to a gene: 5.

Points on this clonotype: A much larger clone differs by one base, so this may be a read error. This chain joins TRBV6-6 and TRBJ2-2, with D tentatively TRBD2 (5 bases). Germline V gives CDR1 MNHNY, CDR2 SVGAGI (reference sequence). The CDR3 is 16 residues long. Trimming took 7 bases from V and 4 from J, leaving 19 bases between them. The CDR3 loop is CASTFGPPEGTGELFF. The CDR3 DNA sequence: TGTGCCAGCACTTTCGGACCCCCCGAGGGCACCGGGGAGCTGTTTTTT.

In this sample, this clonotype turned up a few times. V gene TRBV5-6 combines with J gene TRBJ2-2; no definite D call. This CDR3 comprises 14 residues. Germline CDR1 SGHDT, CDR2 YYEEEE. V was clipped by 1 base and J by 5 bases, with 9 bases between them. The CDR3 spells CASSLLWQTGELFF. CDR3 DNA: TGTGCCAGCAGCTTGTTGTGGCAGACCGGGGAGCTGTTTTTT.

The table lists this clonotype with a count of one. A read error may explain this, as a much larger clone is one base away. The gene calls are TRBV12-3 or TRBV12-4 and TRBJ2-2, with D perhaps matching TRBD2 (5 bases). Deletions cut 6 bases from V and 7 bases from J, with 9 bases between. The CDR3 length is 12 residues. The CDR3 bases are TGTGCCAGCAGGCGGACTTTCGGGGAGCTGTTTTTT. Encoded protein: CASRRTFGELFF.